This passage covers 14 T cell receptor beta chains from one sample sequenced in a study of T cells after yellow fever vaccination. TCRdb passed the 5' RACE reads through MiXCR, listing each CDR3 protein once. The profile shows under 40,000 distinct CDR3 sequences, about 6.6% of them singletons. Sequencing was performed on PBMCs, either bulk or a sorted T-cell subset (CD4+, CD8+, memory, or dextramer-sorted; not recorded which), taken on the day of the first yellow fever vaccination. These TCRs come from a man younger than 30 who received the YFV17D yellow fever vaccine.

This clonotype was seen at least ten times. This chain connects TRBV4-1 to TRBJ1-1; no clear D gene. CDR1 and CDR2 (germline): MGHRA, YSYEKL. CDR3 length: 16 amino acids. The V gene lost 1 base and the J gene lost 4 bases, with 16 bases spanning the gap. CDR3 region: CASSQVDMGFATEAFF. The CDR3 DNA reads as TGCGCCAGCAGCCAAGTGGATATGGGATTCGCCACTGAAGCTTTCTTT.

The V gene is TRBV19, the J gene TRBJ1-2; D might be TRBD1 (5 bases). V was clipped by 3 bases and J by 6 bases, with 14 bases between them. Germline-derived CDR1 and CDR2 are LNHDA and SQIVND (reference sequence). The CDR3 has 14 amino acids. The CDR3 spells CASSISGQADGYTF. The CDR3 nucleotides read TGTGCCAGTAGTATTTCGGGGCAGGCAGATGGCTACACCTTC.

Ten or more counts support this clonotype. This chain joins TRBV19 and TRBJ2-7, with unresolved D. The length of the CDR3 is 15 residues. CDR1 is LNHDA, CDR2 SQIVND, per germline (reference sequence). Trimming removed 5 bases at V and 2 bases at J, with 16 bases between. CDR3 in amino acids: CASSPALAETYEQYV. CDR3 sequence (DNA): TGTGCCAGTAGTCCCGCCCTGGCGGAGACCTACGAGCAGTACGTC.

This clonotype was counted many times. V usage is TRBV24-1 and J usage is TRBJ2-5, with D perhaps matching TRBD1 or TRBD2 (5 bases each). Trimming removed 5 bases at V and 1 base at J, with 16 bases between. The CDR3 totals 16 residues. CDR1 is KGHDR, CDR2 SFDVKD, per germline. Here the CDR3 reads CATSASRWGSQETQYF. As DNA, the CDR3 is TGTGCCACCAGTGCGTCCCGGTGGGGGAGCCAAGAGACCCAGTACTTC.

This clonotype has just a few counts. This rearrangement joins TRBV18 to TRBJ2-7, with 9 bases that match TRBD1. J lost 2 bases, V lost 4 bases, and 6 bases had no gene match. The CDR3 is 15 amino acids. Per the germline V gene, CDR1 is KGHSH and CDR2 is LQKENI. CDR3 residues: CASSHRGQGTYEQYV. CDR3 coding DNA: TGTGCCAGCTCACACAGGGGGCAAGGGACCTACGAGCAGTACGTC.

Sample share makes this clonotype medium-sized (0.01 to 0.1%). The chain joins TRBV12-3 or TRBV12-4 to TRBJ1-1; the match to TRBD1 covers 7 bases. The CDR3 runs to 17 residues. With V trimmed by 8 bases and J by 10 bases, 25 bases remained unmatched. CDR3: CASRTYDITGAKYGAFF. As DNA, the CDR3 is TGTGCCAGCCGAACCTACGACATTACAGGGGCAAAATATGGAGCTTTCTTT.

This clonotype has ten or more counts. J is TRBJ2-5 and V is TRBV27, with 14 bases matching TRBD2. J gave up 5 bases and V 4 bases, and 6 bases lay outside the gene matches. Per germline, CDR1 MNHEY and CDR2 SMNVEV (reference sequence). This CDR3 contains 16 residues. CDR3 in DNA: TGTGCCAGCAGTTCCGGACTAGCGGGGGGCTTGGAGACCCAGTACTTC. It yields the protein CASSSGLAGGLETQYF.

Ten or more counts support this clonotype. The chain joins TRBV20-1 to TRBJ2-7; D is possibly TRBD1 or TRBD2 (5 bases each). The V gene's germline CDR1 is DFQATT and CDR2 SNEGSKA (reference sequence). V was pared by 5 bases and J by 4 bases, with 15 bases between. This CDR3 comprises 13 residues. The CDR3 region is CSAGGKQDYEQYF. DNA for the CDR3: TGCAGTGCTGGAGGAAAACAGGATTACGAGCAGTACTTC.

In this sample, this clonotype turned up a few times. The chain uses TRBV20-1 and TRBJ2-3, with TRBD1 matching over 7 bases. CDR3 length: 13 amino acids. V shed 8 bases, J shed 3 bases, and the junction held 8 bases outside the gene matches. Germline V gene sequence: CDR1 DFQATT, CDR2 SNEGSKA (reference sequence). The CDR3: CSYHDRATDTQYF. CDR3 nucleotides: TGCAGTTACCACGACAGGGCGACAGATACGCAGTATTTT.

In its sample, this clonotype was seen many times. The chain has TRBV7-9 and TRBJ1-1, with D unclear. The CDR3 extends over 15 amino acids. The V end was cut by 3 bases, the J end by 0 bases, with 11 bases between. Germline V gene sequence: CDR1 SEHNR, CDR2 FQNEAQ (reference sequence). The CDR3 loop reads CASSFGQIMNTEAFF. The CDR3 DNA follows: TGTGCCAGCAGCTTTGGTCAAATCATGAACACTGAAGCTTTCTTT. Combining the CDR3 with reference TRBV7-9 and TRBJ1-1 gives the whole variable domain DTGVSQNPRHKITKRGQNVTFRCDPISEHNRLYWYRQTLGQGPEFLTYFQNEAQLEKSRLLSDRFSAERPKGSFSTLEIQRTEQGDSAMYLCASSFGQIMNTEAFFGQGTRLTVV.

For this clonotype: A much larger clone differs from this one at a single base, so this may be a read error. The chain links TRBV20-1 to TRBJ2-5, with a tentative D call TRBD2 (5 bases). V lost 1 base and J lost 5, with 14 bases in between. Germline V gene data show CDR1 as DFQATT and CDR2 as SNEGSKA (reference sequence). The CDR3 consists of 14 residues. CDR3 sequence: CSARAGLPHETQYF. As DNA, the CDR3 is TGCAGTGCTAGAGCGGGATTGCCCCATGAGACCCAGTACTTC.

The chain recombines TRBV12-3 or TRBV12-4 with TRBJ1-2; D unclear. The length of the CDR3 is 13 residues. The ends were cut back, 3 bases at V and 12 bases at J, with 17 bases in the middle. Here the CDR3 DNA reads TGTGCCAGCAGTTTGGGATCAGACCAGATCCACACCTTC. Residues: CASSLGSDQIHTF.

Regarding this clonotype: A much larger clone sits a single nucleotide away, making a read error possible. The chain has TRBV2 and TRBJ2-1, with D tentatively TRBD1 (6 bases). Germline CDR1 and CDR2: SNHLY and FYNNEI. The CDR3 has 14 amino acids. CDR3 loop: CASSVRGSYDEQFF. The CDR3 DNA follows: TGTGCCAGCAGTGTCAGGGGATCCTACGATGAGCAGTTCTTC.

This clonotype was counted at least ten times. The CDR3 sequence is CATNDNTRGAYEQYF. The CDR3 DNA is TGTGCCACCAACGACAATACTAGGGGTGCCTACGAGCAGTACTTC. The V gene is TRBV6-2 or TRBV6-3, the J gene TRBJ2-7, with D perhaps given as TRBD1 or TRBD2 (5 bases each). Germline CDR1 is MNHEY and CDR2 is SVGEGT. The CDR3 runs to 15 residues. Trimming took 10 bases from V and 2 from J, leaving 21 bases between them.